Shown below are 31 T cell receptor beta chains from a single sample sequenced in a study of regulatory T cells in long-lasting Graves disease. Investigators prepared the TCR beta libraries by applying iRepertoire HTBI primers and Arm-PCR of CDR3 regions. TCRdb used MiXCR to reprocess the multiplex PCR reads, holding one entry per CDR3 protein. The table records 400,000 to 550,000 distinct CDR3 sequences, 14% to 15% of them present only once. Specified time point: newly diagnosed GD, antithyroid drugs for less than 3 months. Following extraction of RNA from PBMCs, that RNA was used to make the TCR library. The same data also contributed to another study, on T cells in Graves' hyperthyroidism and ophthalmopathy.

The sample here was peripheral blood mononuclear cells (PBMCs), taken at new diagnosis, from a patient treated with antithyroid drugs. The receptor source for this set is a woman under 40 with Graves disease.

This clonotype has ten or more counts. This chain links TRBV3-1 with TRBJ2-1; no clear D gene. This CDR3 comprises 14 residues. V was pared by 1 base and J by 7 bases, with 11 bases between. Germline CDR1 reads LGHDT; CDR2 reads YNNKEL (reference sequence). As DNA, the CDR3 is TGTGCCAGCAGCCAAGTTCTGCGAAGGAATGAGCAGTTCTTC. It encodes CASSQVLRRNEQFF.

The sample holds many counts of this clonotype. CDR3 in amino acids: CASSSGTSVSEQFF. CDR3 nucleotide sequence: TGTGCCAGCAGCTCCGGGACTAGCGTAAGTGAGCAGTTCTTC. The chain combines TRBV2 with TRBJ2-1; 10 bases are a match to TRBD2. The V gene end was trimmed by 6 bases and the J gene end by 9 bases; junction bases not matched to a gene: 8. There are 14 residues in the CDR3. The germline CDR1 and CDR2 sequences are SNHLY and FYNNEI.

This clonotype was seen at least ten times. The chain is built from TRBV12-3 or TRBV12-4 and TRBJ1-1; a weak D match, TRBD1 (6 bases). Trimming took off 6 bases at V and 11 bases at J, with 19 bases between the two ends. The CDR3 has 13 residues. The CDR3 DNA reads TGTGCCAGCAGACTAGGGACCGTTACAGGGGCTTTCTTT. Protein: CASRLGTVTGAFF.

The sample holds many counts of this clonotype. The chain employs TRBV11-2 and TRBJ2-5; weak D call: TRBD2 (6 bases). V lost 2 bases and J lost 1, with 11 bases in between. This CDR3 is 15 amino acids long. CDR1 and CDR2 from the germline V gene are SGHAT and FQNNGV. CDR3 protein: CASSLPGVGQETQYF. CDR3 DNA: TGTGCCAGCAGCTTACCGGGAGTAGGCCAAGAGACCCAGTACTTC. The entire variable domain, with the rest obtained from reference TRBV11-2 and TRBJ2-5, is as follows: EAGVAQSPRYKIIEKRQSVAFWCNPISGHATLYWYQQILGQGPKLLIQFQNNGVVDDSQLPKDRFSAERLKGVDSTLKIQPAKLEDSAVYLCASSLPGVGQETQYFGPGTRLLVL.

This clonotype was recorded at least ten times. The chain has TRBV3-1 and TRBJ2-5; tentatively, D is TRBD1 (5 bases). The CDR3 loop spans 14 amino acids. The V gene's germline CDR1 is LGHDT and CDR2 YNNKEL (reference sequence). Trimming removed 3 bases from V and 2 bases from J, with 10 bases in between. CDR3 sequence reads: CASSHPGHQETQYF. The CDR3 region has the DNA TGTGCCAGCAGCCATCCAGGGCATCAAGAGACCCAGTACTTC.

The rearrangement uses TRBV12-3 or TRBV12-4 and TRBJ2-3, with 16 bases aligning to TRBD2. This CDR3 region has 16 residues. V was clipped by 5 bases and J by 8 bases; unmatched bases: 7. CDR3 amino acids: CASSGTSGGARGTQYF. DNA for the CDR3: TGTGCCAGCAGTGGGACTAGCGGGGGGGCCCGGGGTACGCAGTATTTT.

This clonotype was detected only a few times. The CDR3 protein is CASSQGPETQYF. The CDR3 bases are TGTGCCAGCAGTCAGGGCCCGGAGACCCAGTACTTC. The chain joins TRBV9 to TRBJ2-5, with TRBD1 as a possible D gene (5 bases). There are 12 residues in the CDR3. CDR1 is SGDLS and CDR2 is YYNGEE in the germline V gene. V dropped 5 bases and J dropped 5 bases, with 10 bases sitting between them.

Many counts were recorded for this clonotype. V gene TRBV28 combines with J gene TRBJ2-3; 8 bases are a match to TRBD1. Germline CDR1 and CDR2: MDHEN and SYDVKM. The CDR3 has 15 residues. Trimming at V came to 6 bases and at J to 6 bases, leaving 11 bases not matched to a gene. Here the CDR3 DNA reads TGTGCCAGCAGGGGCCTCGGGACAGGTATTGATACGCAGTATTTT. Residues: CASRGLGTGIDTQYF.

This clonotype was counted at least ten times. This chain joins TRBV11-2 and TRBJ2-6, with D perhaps TRBD2 (5 bases). There are 15 residues in the CDR3. Germline assignment: CDR1 SGHAT and CDR2 FQNNGV. V was trimmed by 5 bases and J by 3 bases, leaving 11 bases between them. CDR3: CASSLRSGGANVLTF. In DNA, the CDR3 is TGTGCCAGCAGCCTGAGAAGCGGTGGGGCCAACGTCCTGACTTTC.

Ten or more counts support this clonotype. An end of the junction differs from the germline gene, which may be a read error. The chain is built from TRBV7-2 and TRBJ1-1; TRBD1 is a possible D gene (5 bases). Germline V gene lookup returns CDR1 SGHTA and CDR2 FQGNSA. The CDR3 is 14 amino acids. CDR3 in DNA: TGTGCCAGCAGCTTACACCGGGGAGGGACTGAAGCTTCCTTT. This translates into CASSLHRGGTEASF.

There are many counts of this clonotype. This chain uses TRBV3-1 with TRBJ1-1, with D possibly TRBD1 on 6 matching bases. Germline loops: CDR1 LGHDT, CDR2 YNNKEL (reference sequence). V was pared by 6 bases and J by 1 base, with 12 bases between. The CDR3 covers 14 residues. The CDR3 bases are TGTGCCAGCAGATCCGCAGGGGCGAACACTGAAGCTTTCTTT. Translation: CASRSAGANTEAFF.

This clonotype came up a few times. CDR3 bases: TGTGCCAGCAGTCGCCTGGGCGGGACCTACAATGAGCAGTTCTTC. It encodes CASSRLGGTYNEQFF. This chain links TRBV11-2 with TRBJ2-1, with D tentatively TRBD2 (6 bases). Per germline, CDR1 SGHAT and CDR2 FQNNGV. Between the trimmed V and J ends, which lost 6 bases and 2 bases, there was a span of 14 bases. CDR3 length: 15 amino acids. Full variable domain (remainder filled in from reference TRBV11-2 and TRBJ2-1): EAGVAQSPRYKIIEKRQSVAFWCNPISGHATLYWYQQILGQGPKLLIQFQNNGVVDDSQLPKDRFSAERLKGVDSTLKIQPAKLEDSAVYLCASSRLGGTYNEQFFGPGTRLTVL.

This clonotype was counted at least ten times. This chain links TRBV2 with TRBJ2-5; D is possibly TRBD2 (5 bases). V gave up 5 bases and J gave up 5 bases, with 24 bases separating them. Germline V gene lookup returns CDR1 SNHLY and CDR2 FYNNEI. The CDR3 loop spans 17 amino acids. CDR3 sequence reads: CASSPRLAGLHAETQYF. CDR3 DNA: TGTGCCAGCAGTCCTCGCCTCGCTGGACTTCATGCCGAGACCCAGTACTTC.

This clonotype was seen many times. The chain is built from TRBV30 and TRBJ1-1; D remains ambiguous. Germline CDR1 and CDR2: GTSNPN and SVGIG (reference sequence). Trimming pared 0 bases from V and 0 bases from J, leaving 8 bases between. The CDR3 loop spans 14 amino acids. The CDR3, as DNA: TGTGCCTGGAGTGTACGAGGGCTGAACACTGAAGCTTTCTTT. Protein product: CAWSVRGLNTEAFF.

This clonotype showed up many times. J is TRBJ1-4 and V is TRBV7-2; 9 positions agree with TRBD1. CDR1 SGHTA and CDR2 FQGNSA come from the germline V gene. V gave up 5 bases and J gave up 8 bases; unmatched junction bases: 9. This CDR3 has 15 amino acids. The CDR3 DNA reads TGTGCCAGCAGCCTAACAGGGGGCGCTTACGAAAAACTGTTTTTT. It encodes CASSLTGGAYEKLFF.

V is TRBV24-1 and J is TRBJ2-7; no reliable D call. The V gene's germline CDR1 is KGHDR and CDR2 SFDVKD. Deletions cut 3 bases from V and 0 bases from J, with 11 bases between. This CDR3 is 15 amino acids long. The CDR3 here is CATSDPLSSSYEQYF. CDR3 DNA sequence: TGTGCCACCAGTGATCCACTATCAAGCTCCTACGAGCAGTACTTC.

This clonotype occurred many times. The chain employs TRBV20-1 and TRBJ2-7; D is perhaps TRBD2 (6 bases). The CDR3 spans 14 residues. The V gene's germline CDR1 is DFQATT and CDR2 SNEGSKA (reference sequence). Deletions cut 3 bases from V and 2 bases from J, with 14 bases between. CDR3 coding DNA: TGCAGTGCTAGGGGAGGTGGCGGTACCTACGAGCAGTACTTC. Translated: CSARGGGGTYEQYF.

This chain links TRBV9 with TRBJ2-1; a possible D gene is TRBD2 (5 bases). CDR1 SGDLS and CDR2 YYNGEE come from the germline V gene. The V end lost 3 bases, the J end lost 6 bases, and 16 bases lay between the germline ends. There are 15 residues in the CDR3. CDR3 protein: CASSDPLAPLNEQFF. CDR3 coding DNA: TGTGCCAGCAGCGACCCTCTAGCTCCTCTCAATGAGCAGTTCTTC.

This sequence joins TRBV5-8 and TRBJ1-2; D gene unclear. CDR1 and CDR2 from the germline V gene are SGHTS and YDEGEE. With 4 bases removed from V and 4 bases from J, the gap between germline ends came to 17 bases. This CDR3 is 15 amino acids long. The CDR3 region is CASSLTPLKGYGYTF. The CDR3 DNA is TGTGCCAGCAGCCTTACGCCCTTGAAAGGCTATGGCTACACCTTC.

This clonotype was observed a handful of times. The rearrangement uses TRBV12-3 or TRBV12-4 and TRBJ2-7; D gene unclear. The length of the CDR3 is 13 residues. V lost 5 bases, J lost 3 bases, and 11 bases lay in between. The CDR3 sequence is CASSPNPSYEQYF. The CDR3 DNA reads as TGTGCCAGCAGTCCCAACCCCAGCTACGAGCAGTACTTC.

There are many counts of this clonotype. The chain joins TRBV6-1 to TRBJ2-3; D is undetermined. CDR3 length: 12 amino acids. CDR1 is MNHNS, CDR2 SASEGT, per germline. Trimming cost V 8 bases and J 2 bases, with 8 bases left between them. CDR3 in amino acids: CASGAVTDTQYF. As DNA, the CDR3 is TGTGCCAGCGGCGCGGTCACAGATACGCAGTATTTT.

This clonotype was recorded at least ten times. The rearrangement joins TRBV11-2 to TRBJ2-1; the D is unclear. This CDR3 is 19 amino acids long. The V end was cut by 0 bases, the J end by 2 bases, with 20 bases between. The germline gives CDR1 SGHAT, CDR2 FQNNGV. The CDR3 DNA follows: TGTGCCAGCAGCTTAGACCCCCCACGCTCCGGGCAGACCTACAATGAGCAGTTCTTC. It codes for CASSLDPPRSGQTYNEQFF.

This clonotype was seen a handful of times. This chain links TRBV5-5 with TRBJ1-4; D unclear. The CDR3 spans 15 residues. Germline V gives CDR1 SGHKS, CDR2 YYEKEE (reference sequence). V was clipped by 1 base and J by 6 bases, with 13 bases between them. CDR3 region: CASSLRTRGDEKLFF. DNA of the CDR3: TGTGCCAGCAGCTTGAGGACCCGCGGGGATGAAAAACTGTTTTTT. The variable domain in full, with the rest retrieved from reference TRBV5-5 and TRBJ1-4, is DAGVTQSPTHLIKTRGQQVTLRCSPISGHKSVSWYQQVLGQGPQFIFQYYEKEERGRGNFPDRFSARQFPNYSSELNVNALLLGDSALYLCASSLRTRGDEKLFFGSGTQLSVL.

The sample holds a few counts of this clonotype. Since a much larger clone is just one base distant, this may be a read error. J is TRBJ2-7 and V is TRBV12-3 or TRBV12-4; D gene ambiguous. CDR3 length: 11 amino acids. In DNA form, the CDR3 reads TGTGCCAGCAGATTAGACTACGAGCAGTACTTC. Translating it yields CASRLDYEQYF.

This clonotype was seen repeatedly, ten times or more. The genes are TRBV19 and TRBJ2-3; TRBD1 aligns across 9 bases. There are 18 residues in the CDR3. Germline V gene data show CDR1 as LNHDA and CDR2 as SQIVND (reference sequence). J gave up 3 bases and V 2 bases, and 12 bases lay outside the gene matches. The DNA for the CDR3 is TGTGCCAGTAGTATACAACCCCTCGGGACAGGGAGGACAGATACGCAGTATTTT. Translation: CASSIQPLGTGRTDTQYF.

This clonotype was seen only a few times. The chain couples TRBV30 to TRBJ1-5, with D possibly matching TRBD1 (5 bases). In germline, CDR1 is GTSNPN, CDR2 SVGIG (reference sequence). V was trimmed by 6 bases and J by 5 bases, leaving 11 bases between them. This CDR3 is 12 amino acids long. CDR3 sequence (DNA): TGTGCCTGCGGCGGGGCTGATCAGCCCCAGCATTTT. Its translation is CACGGADQPQHF.

The J gene is TRBJ2-1, the V gene TRBV4-2; D is tentatively TRBD1 or TRBD2 (6 bases each). The CDR3 contains 17 residues. The germline V gene has CDR1 LGHNA and CDR2 YNFKEQ. Deletions cut 0 bases from V and 12 bases from J, with 24 bases between. The CDR3 region is CASSQDSLAGEEARQFF. The CDR3 DNA reads TGTGCCAGCAGCCAAGATTCTCTGGCAGGGGAGGAAGCTAGGCAGTTCTTC.

This clonotype was counted between two and nine times. The chain recombines TRBV6-5 with TRBJ2-6; D is perhaps TRBD1 (6 bases). Per the germline V gene, CDR1 is MNHEY and CDR2 is SVGAGI. The CDR3 is 16 amino acids. The V gene lost 2 bases and the J gene lost 1 base, with 9 bases spanning the gap. The CDR3 bases are TGTGCCAGCAGTTACGGGGGCGGATCTGGGGCCAACGTCCTGACTTTC. It encodes CASSYGGGSGANVLTF.

This clonotype occurred many times. The chain recombines TRBV2 with TRBJ2-7, with D unclear. The CDR3 length is 11 residues. In germline, CDR1 is SNHLY, CDR2 FYNNEI. V was shortened by 8 bases and J by 3 bases, with 8 bases between the two germline ends. The CDR3 DNA is TGTGCCAGCGGCTTAGACTACGAGCAGTACTTC. Translation: CASGLDYEQYF.

This clonotype occurred once. Possible read error: a much larger clone is one base away. This sequence joins TRBV3-1 and TRBJ2-1, with D unclear. The CDR3 contains 14 residues. In germline, CDR1 is LGHDT, CDR2 YNNKEL (reference sequence). CDR3 residues: CASIQVRVLGEQFF. CDR3 in DNA: TGTGCCAGCATCCAAGTTAGGGTCTTAGGTGAGCAGTTCTTC.

With respect to this clonotype: A much bigger clone sits one base away, suggesting this may be a read error. This sequence joins TRBV7-2 and TRBJ2-3; D call uncertain. This CDR3 is 12 amino acids long. CDR1 SGHTA and CDR2 FQGNSA come from the germline V gene. The CDR3 DNA is TGTGCCAGCAGCCAACTAACAGATATGCAGTATTTT. It encodes CASSQLTDMQYF.